This TCR beta chain was retrieved from a study of T cell repertoires in cytomegalovirus infection. Across the whole study: From public TCR beta signatures came an indication of both CMV infection and matching HLA type.

Study-wide results and limits: Clonotypes of TCR beta that were HLA-C-restricted and CMV-specific dominated the ex vivo response.

TCRdb called the reads again in MiXCR, with one record for every CDR3 protein. Counted here are about 900,000 distinct CDR3 sequences, roughly 31% occurring once; the ten biggest clones make up about an eighth. Comments on this clonotype: Its antigen is not known.

The CDR3 covers 13 residues. Trimming left V 3 bases short and J 7 bases short, with 10 bases between. Germline loops: CDR1 LNHDA, CDR2 SQIVND (reference sequence). The receptor's source is a human donor in good health (CMV status not recorded). Some clones in this sample may be carry-over from other donors' samples. This material consisted of cultured CD8+ T cells from PBMCs, taken from culture after CMV antigen stimulation. The V and J genes are TRBV19 and TRBJ2-1; TRBD1 is a possible D gene (5 bases). CDR3 in amino acids: CASSIVPGNEQFF. In DNA form, the CDR3 reads TGTGCCAGTAGTATTGTCCCAGGGAATGAGCAGTTCTTC.